These 8 T cell receptor beta chains originate from one sample sequenced in a study of T cell changes during pregnancy in multiple sclerosis. The method was immunoSEQ multiplex PCR; TCRdb's version includes in-frame clones alone and lacks a portion of them. This sample has fewer than 100,000 clones; under 95% occur once, and the top ten carry 2.5% to 3%. The sample was peripheral blood, taken after pregnancy. The source of these receptors is a female donor in good health, enrolled as a control in a pregnancy study.

The V and J genes are TRBV2 and TRBJ1-2; 7 bases agree with TRBD1. The CDR3 contains 14 residues. The V segment lost 4 bases and the J segment 2 bases; nucleotides outside the gene matches: 4. Per germline, CDR1 SNHLY and CDR2 FYNNEI. The CDR3 nucleotides read TGTGCCAGCAGTGGGGACAGTCCCAACTATGGCTACACCTTC. Encoded protein: CASSGDSPNYGYTF. Based on the CDR3 plus reference TRBV2 and TRBJ1-2, the full variable domain is EPEVTQTPSHQVTQMGQEVILRCVPISNHLYFYWYRQILGQKVEFLVSFYNNEISEKSEIFDDQFSVERPDGSNFTLKIRSTKLEDSAMYFCASSGDSPNYGYTFGSGTRLTVV.

The CDR3: CASSPHTKEGTGRLGRNEKLFF. CDR3 in DNA: TGTGCCAGCAGCCCGCACACCAAAGAGGGGACAGGGAGATTAGGGCGGAATGAAAAACTGTTTTTT. This chain uses TRBV13 with TRBJ1-4; the match to TRBD1 covers 9 bases. The CDR3 runs 22 residues. Germline V gene sequence: CDR1 PRHDT, CDR2 FYEKMQ (reference sequence). V lost 5 bases and J lost 5; bases outside the gene matches: 27.

The CDR3 sequence is CASSPSVARYEQYF. CDR3 DNA sequence: TGTGCCAGTAGTCCGTCCGTCGCCCGGTACGAGCAGTACTTC. The chain joins TRBV19 to TRBJ2-7; the D is unclear. The CDR3 covers 14 residues. V was cut by 5 bases and J by 4 bases, with 15 bases left in between. Germline V lookup: CDR1 LNHDA, CDR2 SQIVND (reference sequence).

V and J are TRBV7-3 and TRBJ2-5; the match to TRBD2 covers 11 bases. Unmatched junction bases numbered 7, after V lost 5 bases and J lost 5 bases. The CDR3 runs 15 residues. CDR1 and CDR2 (germline): SGHTA, FQGTGA. The CDR3 loop is CASSRLAGSLETQYF. CDR3 bases: TGTGCCAGCAGCCGACTAGCGGGGAGCTTGGAGACCCAGTACTTC.

The rearrangement links TRBV4-2 to TRBJ1-5; a weak D match, TRBD1 (6 bases). V gave up 1 base and J gave up 6 bases, with 16 bases separating them. The germline V gene has CDR1 LGHNA and CDR2 YNFKEQ. The CDR3 spans 16 residues. This CDR3 reads CASSQGLGGAGQPQHF. CDR3 coding DNA: TGTGCCAGCAGCCAAGGGCTTGGGGGGGCAGGTCAGCCCCAGCATTTT.

The chain uses TRBV7-9 and TRBJ2-1; D is undetermined. Between the trimmed V and J ends, which lost 3 bases and 9 bases, there was a span of 9 bases. Per the germline V gene, CDR1 is SEHNR and CDR2 is FQNEAQ (reference sequence). The CDR3 is 12 amino acids. The CDR3 spells CASSFGYSEQFF. The CDR3, as DNA: TGTGCCAGCAGCTTCGGGTATTCTGAGCAGTTCTTC. Full variable domain (remainder filled in from reference TRBV7-9 and TRBJ2-1): DTGVSQNPRHKITKRGQNVTFRCDPISEHNRLYWYRQTLGQGPEFLTYFQNEAQLEKSRLLSDRFSAERPKGSFSTLEIQRTEQGDSAMYLCASSFGYSEQFFGPGTRLTVL.

V and J are TRBV5-5 and TRBJ1-4; no definite D call. V shed 0 bases and J shed 2 bases, with 5 bases lying between them. CDR3 length: 14 amino acids. CDR1 and CDR2 from the germline V gene are SGHKS and YYEKEE (reference sequence). CDR3 sequence: CASSLGRTNEKLFF. The CDR3 bases are TGTGCCAGCAGCTTGGGTCGGACTAATGAAAAACTGTTTTTT.

The rearrangement uses TRBV30 and TRBJ2-7; 14 positions agree with TRBD2. V trimming: 5 bases; J trimming: 3 bases; junction bases outside the gene matches: 3. The length of the CDR3 is 14 residues. CDR1 is GTSNPN and CDR2 is SVGIG in the germline V gene (reference sequence). The CDR3 sequence is CAWATSGRGYEQYF. The CDR3 DNA reads TGTGCCTGGGCGACTAGCGGGAGGGGCTACGAGCAGTACTTC.